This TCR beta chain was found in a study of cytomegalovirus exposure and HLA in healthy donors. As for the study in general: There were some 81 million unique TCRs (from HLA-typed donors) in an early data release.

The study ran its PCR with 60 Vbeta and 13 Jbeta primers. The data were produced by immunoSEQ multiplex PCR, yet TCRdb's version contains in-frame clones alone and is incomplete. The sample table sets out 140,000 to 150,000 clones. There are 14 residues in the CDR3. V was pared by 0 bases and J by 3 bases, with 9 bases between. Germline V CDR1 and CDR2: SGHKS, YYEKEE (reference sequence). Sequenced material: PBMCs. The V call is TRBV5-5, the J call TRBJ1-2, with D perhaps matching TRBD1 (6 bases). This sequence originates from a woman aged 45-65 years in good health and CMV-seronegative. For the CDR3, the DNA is TGTGCCAGCAGCTTGGTAGGGGGTGACTATGGCTACACCTTC. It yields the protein CASSLVGGDYGYTF.